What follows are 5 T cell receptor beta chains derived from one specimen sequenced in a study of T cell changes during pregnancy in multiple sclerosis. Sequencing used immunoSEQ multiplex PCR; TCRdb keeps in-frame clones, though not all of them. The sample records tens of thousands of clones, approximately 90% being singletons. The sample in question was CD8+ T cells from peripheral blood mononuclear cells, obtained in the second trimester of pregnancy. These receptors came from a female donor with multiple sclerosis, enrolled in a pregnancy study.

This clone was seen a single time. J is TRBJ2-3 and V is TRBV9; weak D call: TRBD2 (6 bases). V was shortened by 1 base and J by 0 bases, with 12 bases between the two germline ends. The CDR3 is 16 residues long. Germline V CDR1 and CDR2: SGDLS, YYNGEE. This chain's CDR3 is CASSVLTSPSTDTQYF. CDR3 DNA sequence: TGTGCCAGCAGCGTACTAACTAGCCCGAGCACAGATACGCAGTATTTT.

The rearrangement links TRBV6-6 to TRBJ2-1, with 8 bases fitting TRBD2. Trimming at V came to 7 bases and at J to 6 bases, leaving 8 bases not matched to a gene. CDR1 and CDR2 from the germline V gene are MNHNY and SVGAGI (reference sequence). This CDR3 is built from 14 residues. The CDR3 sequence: CASTGGPSGNEQFF. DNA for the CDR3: TGTGCCAGCACGGGGGGGCCTTCCGGCAATGAGCAGTTCTTC.

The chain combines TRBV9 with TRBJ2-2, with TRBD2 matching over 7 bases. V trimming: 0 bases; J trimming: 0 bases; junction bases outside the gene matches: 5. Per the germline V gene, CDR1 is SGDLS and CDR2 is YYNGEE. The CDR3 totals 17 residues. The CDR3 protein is CASSVGREGSNTGELFF. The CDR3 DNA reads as TGTGCCAGCAGCGTAGGAAGGGAGGGGTCGAACACCGGGGAGCTGTTTTTT.

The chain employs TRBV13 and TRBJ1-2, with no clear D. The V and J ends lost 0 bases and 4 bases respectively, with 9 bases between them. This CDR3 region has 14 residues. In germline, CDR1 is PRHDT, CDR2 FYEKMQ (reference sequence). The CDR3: CASSLGTQFYGYTF. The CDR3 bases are TGTGCCAGCAGCTTAGGGACACAGTTCTATGGCTACACCTTC. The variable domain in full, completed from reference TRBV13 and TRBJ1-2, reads AAGVIQSPRHLIKEKRETATLKCYPIPRHDTVYWYQQGPGQDPQFLISFYEKMQSDKGSIPDRFSAQQFSDYHSELNMSSLELGDSALYFCASSLGTQFYGYTFGSGTRLTVV.

CDR3 sequence reads: CASSLTGGGYEQYF. CDR3 bases: TGTGCCAGCAGTTTAACAGGGGGCGGTTACGAGCAGTACTTC. The rearrangement uses TRBV27 and TRBJ2-7; 9 bases match TRBD1. Per germline, CDR1 MNHEY and CDR2 SMNVEV (reference sequence). The CDR3 is made up of 14 amino acids. Trimming at V came to 2 bases and at J to 4 bases, leaving 3 bases not matched to a gene.